Listed here are 31 T cell receptor beta chains from one sample, sequenced in a study of breast tumors, draining lymph nodes, adjacent tissues. Axillary draining lymph nodes of breast cancer patients supplied the node samples. TCRdb itself ran the multiplex PCR reads through MiXCR, one entry per CDR3 protein. There are approximately 100,000 distinct CDR3 sequences in the sample; approximately 28% occur only once, and less than 6% lies in the top ten. Sequencing input: axillary lymph node tissue. The source of these receptors is a female donor with breast cancer. Some clones in this sample may be carry-over from other donors' samples.

Of note for this clonotype: The conserved closing phenylalanine or tryptophan is absent in this CDR3, likely reflecting a read error. The gene calls are TRBV19 and TRBJ1-6, with 7 bases fitting TRBD1. Germline V CDR1 and CDR2: LNHDA, SQIVND (reference sequence). V lost 11 bases and J lost 1; bases outside the gene matches: 11. This CDR3 spans 16 amino acids. The CDR3: CAGRDSARSYNSPLHS. The DNA for the CDR3 is TGTGCCGGTCGGGACAGCGCGAGGTCCTATAATTCACCCCTCCACTCT.

This clonotype was seen at least ten times. The V call is TRBV6-1, the J call TRBJ1-4, with D possibly TRBD1 on 6 matching bases. Trimming removed 4 bases from V and 5 bases from J, with 11 bases in between. CDR3 length equals 14 residues. The V gene's germline CDR1 is MNHNS and CDR2 SASEGT. The CDR3 spells CASSVGQGNEKLFF. Written as DNA, the CDR3 is TGTGCCAGCAGTGTTGGGCAGGGGAATGAAAAACTGTTTTTT.

Ten or more counts support this clonotype. This sequence joins TRBV29-1 and TRBJ2-7; 10 nucleotides align to TRBD1. J lost 2 bases, V lost 3 bases, and 1 base had no gene match. Germline V gives CDR1 SQVTM, CDR2 ANQGSEA. The CDR3 has 13 residues. The CDR3 DNA is TGCAGCGTTGAGGACAGGGGGGCCTACGAGCAGTACTTC. Residues: CSVEDRGAYEQYF.

The rearrangement uses TRBV7-3 and TRBJ1-2; 8 bases match TRBD1. V trimming: 5 bases; J trimming: 0 bases; junction bases outside the gene matches: 5. In germline, CDR1 is SGHTA, CDR2 FQGTGA. The CDR3 has 15 amino acids. The CDR3: CASSQGQGANYGYTF. For the CDR3, the DNA is TGTGCCAGCAGCCAAGGACAGGGAGCTAACTATGGCTACACCTTC. Drawing the rest from reference TRBV7-3 and TRBJ1-2, the complete variable domain is GAGVSQTPSNKVTEKGKYVELRCDPISGHTALYWYRQSLGQGPEFLIYFQGTGAADDSGLPNDRFFAVRPEGSVSTLKIQRTERGDSAVYLCASSQGQGANYGYTFGSGTRLTVV.

The chain combines TRBV11-3 with TRBJ1-1; D is perhaps TRBD1 (5 bases). This CDR3 region has 13 residues. CDR1 is SGHNT and CDR2 is YENEEA in the germline V gene. Trimming left V 5 bases short and J 6 bases short, with 13 bases between. CDR3 nucleotides: TGTGCCAGCAGCGCTGGGGGGTACGCTGAAGCTTTCTTT. Translation: CASSAGGYAEAFF.

In its sample, this clonotype was seen many times. Since a much larger clone is just one base distant, this may be a read error. The chain recombines TRBV7-2 with TRBJ2-5, with D maybe TRBD2 (6 bases). CDR3 length: 15 amino acids. The germline gives CDR1 SGHTA, CDR2 FQGNSA. The CDR3: CASSLGEVLAGTQHF. The CDR3 region has the DNA TGTGCCAGCAGCTTAGGGGAGGTACTAGCTGGCACCCAGCACTTC.

This clonotype was found many times. The chain employs TRBV28 and TRBJ1-2; 10 bases fit TRBD1. V lost 6 bases and J lost 2; bases outside the gene matches: 6. The CDR3 is made up of 15 amino acids. Germline values: CDR1 MDHEN, CDR2 SYDVKM. The CDR3 bases are TGTGCCAGCAGCCGACAGGGGGCTCTAAACTATGGCTACACCTTC. Translated: CASSRQGALNYGYTF.

This clonotype was detected a few times. This clone may be a read error of a much larger clone one base away. J is TRBJ2-2 and V is TRBV12-3 or TRBV12-4; the match to TRBD2 covers 8 bases. The CDR3 totals 16 residues. J was trimmed by 2 bases and V by 3 bases; bases with no gene match: 5. The CDR3 bases are TGTGCCAGCAGTTTCATAGCGGGGTCAAACACCGGGGAGCTGTTTTTT. This translates into CASSFIAGSNTGELFF.

This clonotype has only one observation. This sequence may be a read error, since a much larger clone differs from it by one base. J is TRBJ2-1 and V is TRBV28, with 8 bases fitting TRBD2. Per the germline V gene, CDR1 is MDHEN and CDR2 is SYDVKM. CDR3 size: 12 residues. CDR3 DNA: TGTGCCAGCGGTTTAGCGGGGATTGAGCAGTTCTTC. This translates into CASGLAGIEQFF.

This clonotype was seen just once. One end of the junction fails to match germline, which may point to a read error. The V and J genes are TRBV2 and TRBJ1-1; 8 bases agree with TRBD1. The CDR3 sequence is 15 residues long. CDR1 and CDR2 (germline): SNHLY, FYNNEI. The CDR3 DNA sequence: TGTGTCAGCAGAGAACAGGGGGTTATGAACACTGAAGCTTTCTTT. Its translation: CVSREQGVMNTEAFF.

This clonotype appeared many times. V is TRBV5-6 and J is TRBJ2-1, with D perhaps TRBD2 (6 bases). In germline, CDR1 is SGHDT, CDR2 YYEEEE. The CDR3 loop spans 13 amino acids. The V and J ends lost 4 bases and 9 bases respectively, with 14 bases between them. CDR3 in DNA: TGTGCCAGCAGCCACCCGGGGGATCTTGAGCAGTTCTTC. It translates to CASSHPGDLEQFF.

A word on this clonotype: A much more abundant neighbour one base away suggests this may be a read error. CDR3 residues: CASSPGLHSGDTIYF. In DNA, the CDR3 is TGTGCCAGCTCACCAGGACTGCACTCTGGAGACACCATATATTTT. J is TRBJ1-3 and V is TRBV18; D is uncertain. Germline V gene data show CDR1 as KGHSH and CDR2 as LQKENI. The CDR3 runs 15 residues.

Ten or more counts support this clonotype. The chain recombines TRBV5-1 with TRBJ1-2; D gene uncertain. The CDR3 is 15 residues long. Trimming took off 0 bases at V and 4 bases at J, with 13 bases between the two ends. Germline V lookup: CDR1 SGHRS, CDR2 YFSETQ. The CDR3 coding sequence is TGCGCCAGCAGCTTGGCCGGGGATTTGGTCTATGGCTACACCTTC. This gives the protein CASSLAGDLVYGYTF.

This clonotype was seen at least ten times. The V and J genes are TRBV24-1 and TRBJ2-2; no clear D gene. The V and J ends lost 3 bases and 2 bases respectively, with 12 bases between them. The CDR3 totals 16 residues. CDR1 and CDR2 from the germline V gene are KGHDR and SFDVKD. CDR3 nucleotide sequence: TGTGCCACCAGTGATCCTCGTCGGGCCAACACCGGGGAGCTGTTTTTT. This translates into CATSDPRRANTGELFF.

The gene calls are TRBV12-3 or TRBV12-4 and TRBJ2-7, with D maybe TRBD1 (6 bases). This CDR3 is 12 amino acids long. V lost 8 bases to trimming and J lost 7 bases, with 15 bases between them. The CDR3 is CASSKQGGEQYF. Here the CDR3 DNA reads TGTGCCAGCTCAAAACAAGGGGGAGAGCAGTACTTC.

This clonotype was picked up many times. The chain uses TRBV7-9 and TRBJ1-2, with D possibly being TRBD1 (6 bases). Germline V gene sequence: CDR1 SEHNR, CDR2 FQNEAQ (reference sequence). The CDR3 contains 12 residues. The ends were cut back, 8 bases at V and 3 bases at J, with 10 bases in the middle. CDR3 sequence (DNA): TGTGCCAGCGGACGACAGGACTATGGCTACACCTTC. Amino acid sequence: CASGRQDYGYTF. Supplemented by reference TRBV7-9 and TRBJ1-2, the full variable domain reads DTGVSQNPRHKITKRGQNVTFRCDPISEHNRLYWYRQTLGQGPEFLTYFQNEAQLEKSRLLSDRFSAERPKGSFSTLEIQRTEQGDSAMYLCASGRQDYGYTFGSGTRLTVV.

The V call is TRBV24-1, the J call TRBJ2-5, with 7 bases fitting TRBD2. Per germline, CDR1 KGHDR and CDR2 SFDVKD. The CDR3 has 15 residues. V was clipped by 5 bases and J by 4 bases; unmatched bases: 9. The CDR3 nucleotides are TGTGCCACCAGTGTGAGGGGAGGGGCTCTAGAGACCCAGTACTTC. Translating gives CATSVRGGALETQYF.

This clonotype came up many times. V gene TRBV9 combines with J gene TRBJ2-2; 7 positions match TRBD2. CDR1 and CDR2 (germline): SGDLS, YYNGEE. The CDR3 is made up of 16 amino acids. The V gene end was trimmed by 4 bases and the J gene end by 5 bases; junction bases not matched to a gene: 11. The CDR3, as DNA: TGTGCCAGCAGCCCCCGAGGTGATAGCGGGACCGGGGAGCTGTTTTTT. Amino acids: CASSPRGDSGTGELFF.

At least ten counts were recorded for this clonotype. The chain joins TRBV30 to TRBJ1-4, with a tentative D call TRBD1 (6 bases). V was cut by 4 bases and J by 5 bases, with 11 bases left in between. The CDR3 is 13 amino acids. Germline assignment: CDR1 GTSNPN and CDR2 SVGIG (reference sequence). CDR3 amino acids: CAWTRQANEKLFF. The CDR3 DNA sequence: TGTGCCTGGACGCGACAGGCAAATGAAAAACTGTTTTTT.

This clonotype was picked up many times. A junction end diverges from the germline sequence, so it may reflect a read error. The rearrangement joins TRBV6-6 to TRBJ1-6, with unresolved D. The CDR3 is 15 residues long. CDR1 MNHNY and CDR2 SVGAGI come from the germline V gene (reference sequence). This CDR3 reads CASSHSGRENSPLHF. Written as DNA, the CDR3 is TGTGCCAGCAGTCACTCGGGAAGGGAGAATTCACCCCTCCACTTT.

This clonotype was detected ten times or more. DNA of the CDR3: TGTGCCAGCAGCCAAGATCAGCGGGGTGGTTTTGGAGAGACCCAGTACTTC. Translated, it gives CASSQDQRGGFGETQYF. The chain couples TRBV4-2 to TRBJ2-5; TRBD2 agrees at 7 bases. The germline V gene has CDR1 LGHNA and CDR2 YNFKEQ. CDR3 size: 17 residues. J lost 4 bases, V lost 0 bases, and 11 bases had no gene match.

This clonotype was seen a few times. A much larger clone differs from this one at a single base, so this may be a read error. The chain is built from TRBV9 and TRBJ2-1; 9 bases align to TRBD2. Germline CDR1 and CDR2: SGDLS and YYNGEE. The CDR3 is made up of 15 amino acids. Here the CDR3 reads CASSVHSGSTYEPFF. In nucleotides, the CDR3 is TGTGCCAGCAGCGTTCATAGCGGGAGTACCTATGAGCCGTTCTTC.

V and J are TRBV7-3 and TRBJ2-2; 8 nucleotides line up with TRBD1. The CDR3 consists of 15 residues. Germline V gene lookup returns CDR1 SGHTA and CDR2 FQGTGA. Trimming took 4 bases from V and 1 from J; bases not matched to a gene: 2. The CDR3 region is CASSSQGENTGELFF. DNA for the CDR3: TGTGCCAGCAGCTCACAGGGGGAGAACACCGGGGAGCTGTTTTTT.

Only a few counts were recorded for this clonotype. This may be a read error, as it is one base from a much larger clone. The V and J genes are TRBV6-1 and TRBJ1-2; D remains ambiguous. The CDR3 length is 13 residues. CDR1 and CDR2 from the germline V gene are MNHNS and SASEGT. Deletions cut 7 bases from V and 3 bases from J, with 12 bases between. This CDR3 reads CASNPWADYGYTF. For the CDR3, the DNA is TGTGCCAGCAATCCTTGGGCAGACTATGGCTACACCTTC.

Remarks on this clonotype: Without the conserved terminal phenylalanine or tryptophan, this CDR3 likely stems from a read error. The chain employs TRBV3-1 and TRBJ2-2, with no clear D. Germline assignment: CDR1 LGHDT and CDR2 YNNKEL (reference sequence). Trimming took off 1 base at V and 5 bases at J, with 20 bases between the two ends. CDR3 length equals 18 residues. In nucleotides, the CDR3 is TGTGCCAGCAGCCAAGTCCACTTCGGAGCGAGAGTTACCGGGGAGCTGTTTCTT. It yields the protein CASSQVHFGARVTGELFL.

The gene calls are TRBV7-2 and TRBJ1-5; tentatively, D is TRBD1 (5 bases). Trimming left V 6 bases short and J 11 bases short, with 20 bases between. Germline V gene data show CDR1 as SGHTA and CDR2 as FQGNSA. This CDR3 is built from 14 residues. The chain's CDR3 is CASSSRGVQETQHF. The CDR3 bases are TGTGCCAGCAGTTCGCGAGGGGTTCAAGAGACCCAGCATTTT.

The CDR3 DNA reads as TGTGCCAGCAGCGTAGGGGCGGGCGAAGCTTTCTTT. Protein sequence: CASSVGAGEAFF. The chain is built from TRBV9 and TRBJ1-1, with D uncertain. The CDR3 extends over 12 amino acids. With 0 bases removed from V and 8 bases from J, the gap between germline ends came to 8 bases. Germline V lookup: CDR1 SGDLS, CDR2 YYNGEE. The full variable domain, completed using reference TRBV9 and TRBJ1-1, is DSGVTQTPKHLITATGQRVTLRCSPRSGDLSVYWYQQSLDQGLQFLIQYYNGEERAKGNILERFSAQQFPDLHSELNLSSLELGDSALYFCASSVGAGEAFFGQGTRLTVV.

On this clonotype itself: This may be a read error, as it is one base from a much larger clone. This is likely a read error, given that the CDR3 carries no conserved phenylalanine or tryptophan at its end. The chain combines TRBV11-2 with TRBJ2-7; D is ambiguous. V gave up 1 base and J gave up 0 bases, with 10 bases separating them. The CDR3 runs to 15 residues. Germline CDR1 SGHAT, CDR2 FQNNGV. CDR3 residues: CASSLAAFSSYEQYL. The CDR3 bases are TGTGCCAGCAGCTTAGCTGCCTTTAGCTCCTACGAGCAGTACCTC.

This clonotype has ten or more counts. This chain connects TRBV7-2 to TRBJ2-7; D is unclear. The CDR3 spans 15 residues. The ends were cut back, 1 base at V and 5 bases at J, with 15 bases in the middle. In germline, CDR1 is SGHTA, CDR2 FQGNSA. CDR3: CASSLVWGSGDEQYF. In DNA, the CDR3 is TGTGCCAGCAGCTTAGTCTGGGGAAGTGGCGACGAGCAGTACTTC.

About this clonotype itself: A read error is possible here, since a much larger clone lies one base away. The chain has TRBV9 and TRBJ1-1, with D possibly TRBD1 on 5 matching bases. The CDR3 has 13 amino acids. From germline, CDR1 is SGDLS and CDR2 YYNGEE. The CDR3 here is CASSRQRNTEALF. For the CDR3, the DNA is TGTGCCAGCAGCCGACAGCGGAACACTGAAGCTCTCTTT.

This clonotype showed up many times. The chain recombines TRBV20-1 with TRBJ2-5, with TRBD2 matching 7 bases. The V segment lost 3 bases and the J segment 2 bases; nucleotides outside the gene matches: 9. The CDR3 spans 15 residues. Germline V CDR1 and CDR2: DFQATT, SNEGSKA (reference sequence). CDR3 protein: CSASSSGTKQETQYF. In DNA form, the CDR3 reads TGCAGTGCTAGTTCCTCCGGGACTAAGCAAGAGACCCAGTACTTC.